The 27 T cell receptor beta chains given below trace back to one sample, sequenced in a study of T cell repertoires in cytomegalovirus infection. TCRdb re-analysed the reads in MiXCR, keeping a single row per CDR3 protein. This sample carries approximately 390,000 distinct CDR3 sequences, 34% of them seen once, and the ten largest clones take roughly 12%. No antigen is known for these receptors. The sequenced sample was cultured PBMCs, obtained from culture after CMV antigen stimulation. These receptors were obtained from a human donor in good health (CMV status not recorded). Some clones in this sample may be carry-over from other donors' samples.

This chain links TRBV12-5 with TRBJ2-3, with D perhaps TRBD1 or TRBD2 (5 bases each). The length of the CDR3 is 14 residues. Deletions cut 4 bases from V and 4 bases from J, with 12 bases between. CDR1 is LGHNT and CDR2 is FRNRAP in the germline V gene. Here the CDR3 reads CASGWGPGADTQYF. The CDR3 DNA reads TGTGCTAGTGGTTGGGGACCCGGTGCAGATACGCAGTATTTT.

In DNA form, the CDR3 reads TGTGCCAGCAGCTCCCGACGGGACAGGGGTGGGGAAAAACTGTTTTTT. It translates to CASSSRRDRGGEKLFF. This chain joins TRBV11-2 and TRBJ1-4; 10 bases map to TRBD1. This CDR3 region has 16 residues. In germline, CDR1 is SGHAT, CDR2 FQNNGV. V was pared by 4 bases and J by 8 bases, with 10 bases of the junction left unmatched.

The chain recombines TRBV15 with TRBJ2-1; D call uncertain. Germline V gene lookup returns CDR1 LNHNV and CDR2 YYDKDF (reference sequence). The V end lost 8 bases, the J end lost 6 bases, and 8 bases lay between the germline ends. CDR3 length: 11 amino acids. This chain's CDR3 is CATGSFNEQFF. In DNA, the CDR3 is TGTGCCACCGGTTCGTTCAATGAGCAGTTCTTC.

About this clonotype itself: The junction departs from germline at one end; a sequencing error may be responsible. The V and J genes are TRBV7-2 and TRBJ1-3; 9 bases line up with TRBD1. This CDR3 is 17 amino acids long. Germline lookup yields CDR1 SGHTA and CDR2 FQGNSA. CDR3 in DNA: TGTGCCAGCAGCTTAGTCGGGGGACAGGGAGCCCGAAACACCATATGTTTT. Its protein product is CASSLVGGQGARNTICF.

The CDR3 protein is CASSLIQGAGRANYGYTF. For the CDR3, the DNA is TGTGCCAGTAGCCTGATTCAGGGGGCCGGTCGAGCTAACTATGGCTACACCTTC. The chain couples TRBV19 to TRBJ1-2; 8 bases align to TRBD1. The ends lost 6 bases at V and 0 bases at J; junction bases unmatched: 15. CDR3 size: 18 residues. The germline CDR1 and CDR2 sequences are LNHDA and SQIVND (reference sequence). Using reference TRBV19 and TRBJ1-2 for the parts outside the CDR3, the full variable domain is DGGITQSPKYLFRKEGQNVTLSCEQNLNHDAMYWYRQDPGQGLRLIYYSQIVNDFQKGDIAEGYSVSREKKESFPLTVTSAQKNPTAFYLCASSLIQGAGRANYGYTFGSGTRLTVV.

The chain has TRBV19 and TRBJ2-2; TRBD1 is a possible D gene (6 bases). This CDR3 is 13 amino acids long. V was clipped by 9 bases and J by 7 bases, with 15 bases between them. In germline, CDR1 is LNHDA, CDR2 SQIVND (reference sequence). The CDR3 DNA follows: TGTGCCAGCTCCGGACAGCTGAGCGGGGAGCTGTTTTTT. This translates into CASSGQLSGELFF.

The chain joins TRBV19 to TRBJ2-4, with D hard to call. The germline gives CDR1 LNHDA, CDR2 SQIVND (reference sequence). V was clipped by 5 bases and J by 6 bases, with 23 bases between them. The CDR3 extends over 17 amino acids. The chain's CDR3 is CASSSRMADSQRNIQYF. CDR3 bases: TGTGCCAGTAGTTCCCGGATGGCCGATAGTCAGCGAAACATTCAGTACTTC.

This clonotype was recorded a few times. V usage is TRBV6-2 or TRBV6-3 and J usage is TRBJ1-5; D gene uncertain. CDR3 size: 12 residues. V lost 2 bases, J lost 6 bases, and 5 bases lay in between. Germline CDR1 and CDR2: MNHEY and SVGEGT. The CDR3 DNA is TGTGCCAGCAGTTACGACGGTCAGCCCCAGCATTTT. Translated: CASSYDGQPQHF.

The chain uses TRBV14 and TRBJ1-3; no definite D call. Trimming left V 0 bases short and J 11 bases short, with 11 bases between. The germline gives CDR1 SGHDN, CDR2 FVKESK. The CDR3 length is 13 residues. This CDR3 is CASSQDRVGSIYF. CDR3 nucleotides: TGTGCCAGCAGCCAAGATCGCGTCGGCTCCATATATTTT.

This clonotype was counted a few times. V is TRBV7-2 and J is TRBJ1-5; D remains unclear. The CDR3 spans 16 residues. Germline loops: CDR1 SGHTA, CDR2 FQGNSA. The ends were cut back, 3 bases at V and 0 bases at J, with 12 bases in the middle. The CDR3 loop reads CASSFNRAGSNQPQHF. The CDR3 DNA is TGTGCCAGCAGCTTCAATCGGGCAGGTAGCAATCAGCCCCAGCATTTT.

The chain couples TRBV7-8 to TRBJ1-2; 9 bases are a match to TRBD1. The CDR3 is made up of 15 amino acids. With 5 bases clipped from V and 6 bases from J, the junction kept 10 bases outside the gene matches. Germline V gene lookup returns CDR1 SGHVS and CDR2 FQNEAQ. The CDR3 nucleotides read TGTGCCAGCAGCCCCACAACAGGGGGCGCGGATGGCTACACCTTC. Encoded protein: CASSPTTGGADGYTF.

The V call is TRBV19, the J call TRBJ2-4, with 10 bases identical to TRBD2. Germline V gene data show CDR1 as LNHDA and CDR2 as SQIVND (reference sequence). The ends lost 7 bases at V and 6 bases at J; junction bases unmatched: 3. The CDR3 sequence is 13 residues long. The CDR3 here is CASTEREGNIQYF. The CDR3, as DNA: TGTGCCAGTACCGAGCGGGAGGGAAACATTCAGTACTTC.

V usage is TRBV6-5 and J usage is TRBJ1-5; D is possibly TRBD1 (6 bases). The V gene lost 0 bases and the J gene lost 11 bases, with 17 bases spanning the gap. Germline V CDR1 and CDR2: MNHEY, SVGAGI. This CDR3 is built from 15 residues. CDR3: CASSYSMLGSGAQHF. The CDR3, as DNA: TGTGCCAGCAGTTACTCGATGTTGGGGTCAGGGGCCCAGCATTTT.

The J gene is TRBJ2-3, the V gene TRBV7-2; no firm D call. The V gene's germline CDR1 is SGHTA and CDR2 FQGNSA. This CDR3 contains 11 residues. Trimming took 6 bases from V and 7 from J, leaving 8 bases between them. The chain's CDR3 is CASRYRHTQYF. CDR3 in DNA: TGTGCCAGCAGGTACCGGCATACGCAGTATTTT.

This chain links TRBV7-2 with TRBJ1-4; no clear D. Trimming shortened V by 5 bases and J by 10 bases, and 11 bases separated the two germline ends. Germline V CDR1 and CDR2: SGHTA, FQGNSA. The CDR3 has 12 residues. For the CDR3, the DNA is TGTGCCAGCAGCCCCCCATCCGGAAAACTGTTTTTT. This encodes CASSPPSGKLFF.

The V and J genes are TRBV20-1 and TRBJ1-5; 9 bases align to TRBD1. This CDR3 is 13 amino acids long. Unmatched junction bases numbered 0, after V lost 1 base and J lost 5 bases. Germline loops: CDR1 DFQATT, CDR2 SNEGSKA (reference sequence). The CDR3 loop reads CSARGTGDQPQHF. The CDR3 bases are TGCAGTGCTAGAGGGACAGGGGATCAGCCCCAGCATTTT.

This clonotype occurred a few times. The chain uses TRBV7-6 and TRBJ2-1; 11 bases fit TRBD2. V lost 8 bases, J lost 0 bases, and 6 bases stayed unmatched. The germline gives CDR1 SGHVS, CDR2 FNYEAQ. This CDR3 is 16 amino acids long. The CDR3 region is CASDTSGRSSYNEQFF. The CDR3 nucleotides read TGTGCCAGCGATACTAGCGGGAGAAGCTCCTACAATGAGCAGTTCTTC. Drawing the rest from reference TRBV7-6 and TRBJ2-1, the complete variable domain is GAGVSQSPRYKVTKRGQDVALRCDPISGHVSLYWYRQALGQGPEFLTYFNYEAQQDKSGLPNDRFSAERPEGSISTLTIQRTEQRDSAMYRCASDTSGRSSYNEQFFGPGTRLTVL.

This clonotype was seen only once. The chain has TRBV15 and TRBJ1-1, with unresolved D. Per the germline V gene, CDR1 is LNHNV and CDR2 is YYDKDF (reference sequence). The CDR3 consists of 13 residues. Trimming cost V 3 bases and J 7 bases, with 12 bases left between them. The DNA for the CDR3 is TGTGCCACCAGCAGCCGGAAAAAAGTTGAAGCTTTCTTT. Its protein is CATSSRKKVEAFF.

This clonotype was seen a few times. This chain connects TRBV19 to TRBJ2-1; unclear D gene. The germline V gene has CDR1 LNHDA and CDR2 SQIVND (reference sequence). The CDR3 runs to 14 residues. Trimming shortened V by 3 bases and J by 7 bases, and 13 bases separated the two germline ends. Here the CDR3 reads CASSIQDVLNEQFF. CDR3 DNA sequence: TGTGCCAGTAGTATCCAAGACGTGTTGAATGAGCAGTTCTTC.

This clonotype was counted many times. DNA for the CDR3: TGTGCCAGCAGCCCCTACCTGATCCGGAGGTCCTATGGCTACACCTTC. It codes for CASSPYLIRRSYGYTF. The rearrangement uses TRBV7-2 and TRBJ1-2; the D is unclear. The V end was cut by 5 bases, the J end by 4 bases, with 20 bases between. The CDR3 is 16 amino acids. Germline values: CDR1 SGHTA, CDR2 FQGNSA.

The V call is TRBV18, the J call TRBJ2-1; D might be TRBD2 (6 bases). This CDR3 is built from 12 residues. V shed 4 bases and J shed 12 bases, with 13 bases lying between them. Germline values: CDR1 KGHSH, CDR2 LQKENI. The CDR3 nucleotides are TGTGCCAGCTCACGGGAGGATAGGAGGCAGTTCTTC. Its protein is CASSREDRRQFF.

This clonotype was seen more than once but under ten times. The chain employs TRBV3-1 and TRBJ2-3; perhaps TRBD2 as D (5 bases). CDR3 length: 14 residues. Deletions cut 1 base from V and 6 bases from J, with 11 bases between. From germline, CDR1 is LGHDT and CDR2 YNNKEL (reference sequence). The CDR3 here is CASSQGPAGDTQYF. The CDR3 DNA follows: TGTGCCAGCAGCCAAGGACCCGCGGGCGATACGCAGTATTTT.

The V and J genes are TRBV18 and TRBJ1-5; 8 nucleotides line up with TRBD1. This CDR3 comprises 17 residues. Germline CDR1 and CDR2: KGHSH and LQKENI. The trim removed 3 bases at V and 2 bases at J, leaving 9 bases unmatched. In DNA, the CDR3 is TGTGCCAGCTCACCCTATATCGACAGGGGTGGCAATCAGCCCCAGCATTTT. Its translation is CASSPYIDRGGNQPQHF. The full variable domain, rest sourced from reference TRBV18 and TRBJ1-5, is NAGVMQNPRHLVRRRGQEARLRCSPMKGHSHVYWYRQLPEEGLKFMVYLQKENIIDESGMPKERFSAEFPKEGPSILRIQQVVRGDSAAYFCASSPYIDRGGNQPQHFGDGTRLSIL.

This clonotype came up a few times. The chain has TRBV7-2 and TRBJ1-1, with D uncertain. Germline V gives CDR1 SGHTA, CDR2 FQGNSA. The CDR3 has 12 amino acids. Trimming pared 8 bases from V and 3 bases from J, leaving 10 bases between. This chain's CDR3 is CASQEAYTEAFF. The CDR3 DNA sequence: TGTGCCAGCCAAGAGGCGTACACTGAAGCTTTCTTT.

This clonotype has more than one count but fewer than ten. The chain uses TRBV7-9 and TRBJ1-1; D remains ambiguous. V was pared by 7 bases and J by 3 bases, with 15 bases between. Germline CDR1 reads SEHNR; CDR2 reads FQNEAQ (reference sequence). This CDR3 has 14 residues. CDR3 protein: CASTPLGPYTEAFF. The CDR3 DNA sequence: TGTGCCAGCACCCCCTTGGGTCCCTACACTGAAGCTTTCTTT.

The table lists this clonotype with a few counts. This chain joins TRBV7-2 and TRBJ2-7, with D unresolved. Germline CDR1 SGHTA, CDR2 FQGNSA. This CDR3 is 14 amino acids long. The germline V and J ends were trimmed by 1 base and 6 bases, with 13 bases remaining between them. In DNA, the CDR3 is TGTGCCAGCAGCTTAGGCTCCTTATCCGGCGAGCAGTACTTC. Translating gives CASSLGSLSGEQYF.

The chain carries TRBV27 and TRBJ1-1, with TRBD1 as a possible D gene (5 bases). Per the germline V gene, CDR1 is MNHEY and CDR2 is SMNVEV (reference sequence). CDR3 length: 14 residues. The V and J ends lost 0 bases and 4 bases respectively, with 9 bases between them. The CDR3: CASSLSAGATEAFF. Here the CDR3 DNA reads TGTGCCAGCAGTTTATCGGCCGGGGCCACTGAAGCTTTCTTT.